This passage covers 25 T cell receptor beta chains from one sample sequenced in a study of blood T cell repertoires in COVID-19. Profiled with immunoSEQ multiplex PCR; TCRdb holds only in-frame clones, not every one. The repertoire holds over 200,000 clones, with 86% as singletons. The specimen was peripheral blood. Source of these receptors: a young woman who had recovered from COVID-19.

The CDR3 nucleotides read TGTGCCAGCAGCTCAGTAATTTGGTCCGAGCAGTACTTC. Protein sequence: CASSSVIWSEQYF. The chain links TRBV7-6 to TRBJ2-7; D is unclear. The V gene's germline CDR1 is SGHVS and CDR2 FNYEAQ. The CDR3 has 13 residues. V was pared by 4 bases and J by 6 bases, with 13 bases between.

The V call is TRBV3-1 (or the pseudogene TRBV3-2), the J call TRBJ2-3, with TRBD2 matching over 10 bases. CDR3 length: 18 residues. The germline V gene encodes CDR1 LGHDT and CDR2 YNNKEL (reference sequence). The trim removed 3 bases at V and 3 bases at J, leaving 12 bases unmatched. Here the CDR3 reads CASSHPSKAGGRTDTQYF. CDR3 DNA: TGTGCCAGCAGCCATCCCTCGAAAGCGGGGGGGCGTACAGATACGCAGTATTTT.

This chain connects TRBV21-1 to TRBJ2-2; the DNA was not used to check the table's D call, TRBD2. TRBV21-1 is noted as a pseudogene. The CDR3 extends over 12 amino acids. The CDR3 spells CASRAGTGELFF. In nucleotides, the CDR3 is TGTGCCAGCAGAGCGGGCACCGGGGAGCTGTTTTTT.

The rearrangement joins TRBV10-1 to TRBJ2-5; D perhaps matches TRBD2 (6 bases). V gave up 3 bases and J gave up 4 bases, with 9 bases separating them. The CDR3 runs 13 residues. Looked up from germline, CDR1 is WNHNN and CDR2 is SYGVQD (reference sequence). The CDR3 DNA is TGCGCCAGCAGTGAATCCGGGGGAGAGACCCAGTACTTC. Translating gives CASSESGGETQYF.

This rearrangement joins TRBV18 to TRBJ2-7; 7 bases align to TRBD1. Germline V gene sequence: CDR1 KGHSH, CDR2 LQKENI. Trimming cost V 6 bases and J 7 bases; bases outside gene matches: 12. This CDR3 comprises 14 residues. CDR3 bases: TGTGCCAGCTCCCCCGGGCAGGGGGTAGTTGAGCAGTACTTC. Its translation: CASSPGQGVVEQYF. The complete variable domain, with remaining parts taken from reference TRBV18 and TRBJ2-7, reads NAGVMQNPRHLVRRRGQEARLRCSPMKGHSHVYWYRQLPEEGLKFMVYLQKENIIDESGMPKERFSAEFPKEGPSILRIQQVVRGDSAAYFCASSPGQGVVEQYFGPGTRLTVT.

This chain joins TRBV12-3 or TRBV12-4 and TRBJ1-2; possible D gene TRBD1, 6 bases. This CDR3 has 13 amino acids. Trimming removed 8 bases from V and 5 bases from J, with 15 bases in between. The CDR3 loop reads CASCTGFQYGYTF. In DNA, the CDR3 is TGTGCCAGCTGTACAGGGTTCCAGTATGGCTACACCTTC.

This clone was seen a few times. The chain is built from TRBV5-3 and TRBJ2-3, with D possibly matching TRBD2 (6 bases). TRBV5-3 is annotated as an ORF whose role is uncertain. This CDR3 is 13 amino acids long. V lost 6 bases, J lost 2 bases, and 10 bases lay in between. The CDR3 nucleotides read TGTGCCAGAACGGGACTGAACACAGATACGCAGTATTTT. This encodes CARTGLNTDTQYF.

V is TRBV10-1 and J is TRBJ2-1, with 12 nucleotides matching TRBD1. The junction had 6 bases not matched to a gene; V was cut back by 11 bases and J by 7 bases. Per germline, CDR1 WNHNN and CDR2 SYGVQD (reference sequence). This CDR3 is built from 13 residues. The CDR3 DNA sequence: TGCGCCGGACCGGGACAGGGGGCGAATGAGCAGTTCTTC. Protein product: CAGPGQGANEQFF.

The chain links TRBV7-9 to TRBJ1-2; 8 positions match TRBD1. The germline V gene encodes CDR1 SEHNR and CDR2 FQNEAQ (reference sequence). This CDR3 has 16 amino acids. Trimming took 5 bases from V and 3 from J; bases not matched to a gene: 11. This chain's CDR3 is CASSPHQDRAHYGYTF. The CDR3 nucleotides read TGTGCCAGCAGCCCCCATCAGGACAGGGCCCACTATGGCTACACCTTC.

The gene calls are TRBV19 and TRBJ1-2, with a possible D match to TRBD1 (5 bases). CDR1 LNHDA and CDR2 SQIVND come from the germline V gene (reference sequence). V dropped 2 bases and J dropped 0 bases, with 13 bases sitting between them. The CDR3 covers 16 residues. CDR3: CASSIRAGRSNYGYTF. CDR3 nucleotides: TGTGCCAGTAGTATACGGGCGGGACGGTCTAACTATGGCTACACCTTC.

This rearrangement joins TRBV5-5 to TRBJ2-2; TRBD2 agrees at 14 bases. The CDR3 runs to 18 residues. Germline trimming cut 4 bases from V and 7 bases from J; bases unmatched to any gene: 12. From germline, CDR1 is SGHKS and CDR2 YYEKEE (reference sequence). CDR3 amino acids: CASSGPTSGGATFGELFF. In nucleotides, the CDR3 is TGTGCCAGCAGCGGCCCGACTAGCGGGGGGGCGACTTTCGGGGAGCTGTTTTTT.

The chain uses TRBV5-1 and TRBJ1-2; 7 nucleotides align to TRBD1. Germline V gives CDR1 SGHRS, CDR2 YFSETQ. This CDR3 is built from 13 residues. The trim removed 4 bases at V and 8 bases at J, leaving 8 bases unmatched. CDR3 loop: CASSADRVEGYTF. CDR3 nucleotide sequence: TGCGCCAGCAGCGCCGACAGGGTTGAGGGCTACACCTTC.

V usage is TRBV5-1 and J usage is TRBJ2-1; perhaps TRBD1 as D (6 bases). The germline V gene has CDR1 SGHRS and CDR2 YFSETQ. This CDR3 spans 17 amino acids. The germline V and J ends were trimmed by 4 bases and 3 bases, with 20 bases remaining between them. The CDR3 loop is CASSPRGQGQDYNEQFF. The CDR3 DNA sequence: TGCGCCAGCAGCCCCCGGGGCCAGGGGCAGGACTACAATGAGCAGTTCTTC.

The CDR3 sequence is CASSIFGSRNYEQYF. The CDR3 nucleotides are TGTGCCAGTAGTATTTTTGGCAGTCGAAACTACGAGCAGTACTTC. The J gene is TRBJ2-7, the V gene TRBV19; the D is unclear. CDR1 is LNHDA, CDR2 SQIVND, per germline (reference sequence). The CDR3 loop spans 15 amino acids. Trimming cost V 3 bases and J 3 bases, with 15 bases left between them.

The chain carries TRBV5-1 and TRBJ2-1, with 10 bases identical to TRBD2. This CDR3 has 14 residues. V lost 4 bases to trimming and J lost 9 bases; unmatched junction nucleotides: 7. CDR1 is SGHRS, CDR2 YFSETQ, per germline. Written as DNA, the CDR3 is TGCGCCAGCAGCCGACTAGTAGCGGGAGGTGAGCAGTTCTTC. It encodes CASSRLVAGGEQFF.

The CDR3 is CASSLPNRERSSTDTQYF. The CDR3 DNA follows: TGTGCCAGCAGCTTACCCAACAGGGAGCGGTCTAGCACAGATACGCAGTATTTT. V and J are TRBV7-3 and TRBJ2-3; D is possibly TRBD1 (6 bases). The V gene's germline CDR1 is SGHTA and CDR2 FQGTGA. The CDR3 is 18 amino acids. The V and J ends lost 2 bases and 0 bases respectively, with 18 bases between them.

This clone was recorded a few times. The V and J genes are TRBV6-1 and TRBJ1-4; 7 nucleotides agree with TRBD1. V was clipped by 3 bases and J by 6 bases; unmatched bases: 1. CDR1 and CDR2 from the germline V gene are MNHNS and SASEGT. This CDR3 spans 13 amino acids. In nucleotides, the CDR3 is TGTGCCAGCAGTGACGGGACAGATGAAAAACTGTTTTTT. Amino acid sequence: CASSDGTDEKLFF.

The rearrangement uses TRBV6-2 or TRBV6-3 and TRBJ2-2; 11 bases are shared with TRBD2. V shed 5 bases and J 4 bases; nucleotides not matched to a gene: 15. The germline V gene has CDR1 MNHEY and CDR2 SVGEGT. The CDR3 has 19 amino acids. CDR3 DNA: TGTGCCAGCAGTACGCTACTAGCGGGGGATGAAAGGGGCACCGGGGAGCTGTTTTTT. It specifies CASSTLLAGDERGTGELFF.

The chain joins TRBV5-6 to TRBJ1-1; D is unclear. The V end was cut by 3 bases, the J end by 7 bases, with 7 bases between. CDR3 length: 11 amino acids. Germline V gene sequence: CDR1 SGHDT, CDR2 YYEEEE. The CDR3 nucleotides read TGTGCCAGCAGCTCCGTTCTTGAAGCTTTCTTT. Encoded protein: CASSSVLEAFF.

The genes are TRBV9 and TRBJ2-7, with D tentatively TRBD2 (6 bases). Between the trimmed V and J ends, which lost 2 bases and 1 base, there was a span of 10 bases. The CDR3 runs to 14 residues. Per germline, CDR1 SGDLS and CDR2 YYNGEE. CDR3 loop: CASSVRDGSYEQYF. DNA of the CDR3: TGTGCCAGCAGCGTGCGGGACGGTTCCTACGAGCAGTACTTC.

In this sample, this clone turned up once. The rearrangement joins TRBV10-2 to TRBJ2-5, with 7 bases that match TRBD1. The CDR3 extends over 13 amino acids. The germline V gene has CDR1 WSHSY and CDR2 SAAADI. V trimming: 6 bases; J trimming: 2 bases; junction bases outside the gene matches: 3. CDR3 residues: CASRPGQQETQYF. As DNA, the CDR3 is TGCGCCAGCAGGCCGGGACAGCAAGAGACCCAGTACTTC.

The DNA for the CDR3 is TGTGCCAGCTCACCTGCGGGGGACACCGGGGAGCTGTTTTTT. Its translation: CASSPAGDTGELFF. The chain is built from TRBV18 and TRBJ2-2; TRBD2 matches at 7 bases. Germline V gene lookup returns CDR1 KGHSH and CDR2 LQKENI. Trimming took 3 bases from V and 3 from J; bases not matched to a gene: 1. The CDR3 consists of 14 residues.

The chain has TRBV9 and TRBJ2-3; possibly TRBD2 for D (6 bases). The germline V and J ends were trimmed by 2 bases and 5 bases, with 9 bases remaining between them. This CDR3 has 13 residues. Germline CDR1 reads SGDLS; CDR2 reads YYNGEE. CDR3 protein: CASSVQGGDTQYF. The CDR3 region has the DNA TGTGCCAGCAGCGTCCAGGGAGGAGATACGCAGTATTTT.

The chain employs TRBV5-1 and TRBJ1-1; D unresolved. This CDR3 is built from 13 residues. The ends were cut back, 0 bases at V and 5 bases at J, with 8 bases in the middle. Germline V gene lookup returns CDR1 SGHRS and CDR2 YFSETQ. CDR3 in amino acids: CASSLGGWTEAFF. CDR3 coding DNA: TGCGCCAGCAGCTTGGGAGGCTGGACTGAAGCTTTCTTT.

The rearrangement uses TRBV6-2 or TRBV6-3 and TRBJ1-2; possibly TRBD1 for D (5 bases). This CDR3 is 12 amino acids long. Per the germline V gene, CDR1 is MNHEY and CDR2 is SVGEGT. V dropped 5 bases and J dropped 7 bases, with 11 bases sitting between them. For the CDR3, the DNA is TGTGCCAGCAGTGCTTCTGGGGCTGGCTACACCTTC. Translated: CASSASGAGYTF.